What follows are 18 T cell receptor beta chains derived from one specimen sequenced in a study of regulatory T cells in long-lasting Graves disease. Time point given: persistent/refractory GD, antithyroid drugs over 5 years with positive TRAb. PBMC-extracted RNA yielded the TCR library. Sequencing libraries for TCR beta were prepared with iRepertoire HTBI primers and Arm-PCR of CDR3 regions. One entry per CDR3 protein results from TCRdb running MiXCR on the multiplex PCR reads. The sample contains roughly 500,000 distinct CDR3 sequences, roughly 20% of which appear only once. The material was peripheral blood mononuclear cells (PBMCs), obtained when the disease was refractory, from a patient treated with antithyroid drugs. These TCRs come from a female donor with Graves disease.

The V call is TRBV27, the J call TRBJ2-1; 8 bases agree with TRBD1. CDR3 length equals 14 residues. Per the germline V gene, CDR1 is MNHEY and CDR2 is SMNVEV (reference sequence). With 4 bases clipped from V and 9 bases from J, the junction kept 8 bases outside the gene matches. This CDR3 reads CASSSSWTGLEQFF. In nucleotides, the CDR3 is TGTGCCAGCAGTTCTTCATGGACAGGGCTTGAGCAGTTCTTC.

The rearrangement links TRBV7-2 to TRBJ2-4; unclear D gene. The CDR3 consists of 12 residues. CDR1 and CDR2 from the germline V gene are SGHTA and FQGNSA. V was clipped by 5 bases and J by 8 bases, with 10 bases between them. Here the CDR3 reads CASSRPGYIQYF. DNA of the CDR3: TGTGCCAGCAGCCGACCTGGTTACATTCAGTACTTC.

The CDR3 reads CASSYDRVSGNTIYF. In DNA form, the CDR3 reads TGTGCCAGCAGTTACGATCGGGTCTCTGGAAACACCATATATTTT. This rearrangement joins TRBV6-2 or TRBV6-3 to TRBJ1-3; D is ambiguous. CDR3 length: 15 amino acids. Germline V CDR1 and CDR2: MNHEY, SVGEGT. V was pared by 2 bases and J by 0 bases, with 8 bases between.

The chain combines TRBV7-9 with TRBJ1-6; TRBD1 aligns across 9 bases. The germline gives CDR1 SEHNR, CDR2 FQNEAQ (reference sequence). Unmatched junction bases numbered 9, after V lost 6 bases and J lost 9 bases. The CDR3 totals 15 residues. CDR3 sequence reads: CASSAGGQGSSPLHF. CDR3 DNA: TGTGCCAGCAGTGCCGGGGGACAGGGAAGTTCACCCCTCCACTTT. Filled out from reference TRBV7-9 and TRBJ1-6, the complete variable domain reads DTGVSQNPRHKITKRGQNVTFRCDPISEHNRLYWYRQTLGQGPEFLTYFQNEAQLEKSRLLSDRFSAERPKGSFSTLEIQRTEQGDSAMYLCASSAGGQGSSPLHFGNGTRLTVT.

This clonotype was seen at least ten times. The CDR3 is CASSLWSGGTQETQYF. As DNA, the CDR3 is TGTGCCAGCAGCTTATGGAGCGGGGGGACCCAAGAGACCCAGTACTTC. The chain combines TRBV7-2 with TRBJ2-5, with TRBD2 matching 9 bases. The V gene end was trimmed by 2 bases and the J gene end by 1 base; junction bases not matched to a gene: 5. Germline V gene sequence: CDR1 SGHTA, CDR2 FQGNSA. This CDR3 is built from 16 residues.

This clonotype was detected ten times or more. The chain couples TRBV12-3 or TRBV12-4 to TRBJ1-1, with 8 bases fitting TRBD1. Germline trimming cut 7 bases from V and 1 base from J; bases unmatched to any gene: 8. CDR3 size: 15 residues. CDR3 coding DNA: TGTGCCAGCAACACACACAGGGGGGGGAACACTGAAGCTTTCTTT. Protein sequence: CASNTHRGGNTEAFF.

This clonotype turned up a few times. The chain has TRBV7-9 and TRBJ2-5; D might be TRBD2 (6 bases). V shed 1 base and J shed 3 bases, with 15 bases lying between them. CDR1 is SEHNR, CDR2 FQNEAQ, per germline (reference sequence). The CDR3 runs to 16 residues. This chain's CDR3 is CASSLVGGGLEETQYF. The CDR3 DNA reads TGTGCCAGCAGCTTAGTGGGTGGAGGGCTGGAAGAGACCCAGTACTTC.

Remarks on this clonotype: A read error may be the cause here, since a much bigger clone is one base away. The chain carries TRBV10-1 and TRBJ1-1; no firm D call. The CDR3 extends over 14 amino acids. The ends were cut back, 2 bases at V and 10 bases at J, with 17 bases in the middle. CDR1 and CDR2 (germline): WNHNN, SYGVQD (reference sequence). The DNA of the CDR3 is TGCGCCAGCAGTGAGACGATCGTGGGTGCTGGAGCTTTCTTT. The encoded protein is CASSETIVGAGAFF.

The CDR3 coding sequence is TGTGCCAGCAGCCTACGGGGGGGGACTCCGGATGAGCAGTTCTTC. It encodes CASSLRGGTPDEQFF. The V and J genes are TRBV11-1 and TRBJ2-1, with 8 positions matching TRBD2. This CDR3 has 15 amino acids. The germline V gene encodes CDR1 SGHAT and CDR2 FQDESV (reference sequence). V was pared by 5 bases and J by 8 bases, with 11 bases of the junction left unmatched.

The sample holds a few counts of this clonotype. The J gene is TRBJ2-1, the V gene TRBV30, with 8 nucleotides matching TRBD2. Germline V lookup: CDR1 GTSNPN, CDR2 SVGIG (reference sequence). CDR3 size: 14 residues. V lost 5 bases and J lost 0; bases outside the gene matches: 3. Here the CDR3 DNA reads TGTGCCTGGGGAGCGGGGGCCTCCTACAATGAGCAGTTCTTC. This gives the protein CAWGAGASYNEQFF.

In its sample, this clonotype was seen a few times. This chain connects TRBV6-5 to TRBJ2-4; either TRBD1 or TRBD2 may supply D (5 bases each). Per germline, CDR1 MNHEY and CDR2 SVGAGI. This CDR3 comprises 18 residues. V lost 2 bases and J lost 0, with 17 bases in between. CDR3: CASSYVFGALEAKNIQYF. In DNA, the CDR3 is TGTGCCAGCAGTTACGTTTTCGGGGCTCTGGAAGCCAAAAACATTCAGTACTTC.

This clonotype was recorded a few times. This rearrangement joins TRBV3-1 to TRBJ2-7, with 10 positions matching TRBD2. Germline V gene sequence: CDR1 LGHDT, CDR2 YNNKEL (reference sequence). There are 15 residues in the CDR3. Trimming removed 1 base from V and 6 bases from J; junction bases left unmatched: 6. CDR3 DNA sequence: TGTGCCAGCAGCCAAGCGCCTAGCGGGAGATTCGAGCAGTACTTC. The encoded protein is CASSQAPSGRFEQYF.

The rearrangement joins TRBV29-1 to TRBJ2-3; D is perhaps TRBD1 or TRBD2 (6 bases each). V dropped 6 bases and J dropped 5 bases, with 15 bases sitting between them. There are 13 residues in the CDR3. Germline V gives CDR1 SQVTM, CDR2 ANQGSEA. CDR3 region: CSVTGRLVDTQYF. The CDR3 DNA reads TGCAGCGTCACAGGGAGGTTGGTAGATACGCAGTATTTT.

The table lists this clonotype with many counts. The rearrangement joins TRBV20-1 to TRBJ1-1, with no clear D. Trimming removed 3 bases at V and 7 bases at J, with 9 bases between. Germline V CDR1 and CDR2: DFQATT, SNEGSKA (reference sequence). The CDR3 length is 11 residues. CDR3 nucleotides: TGCAGTGCTAGGGTAGAGAGTGAAGCTTTCTTT. Its translation is CSARVESEAFF.

This clonotype has a handful of counts. The rearrangement uses TRBV7-9 and TRBJ1-2; D is possibly TRBD1 (6 bases). The V gene lost 4 bases and the J gene lost 8 bases, with 17 bases spanning the gap. Germline CDR1 and CDR2: SEHNR and FQNEAQ (reference sequence). The CDR3 spans 14 residues. The CDR3 DNA reads TGTGCCAGCAGCTGGCCGACAGGCCGCGAGGGCTACACCTTC. It codes for CASSWPTGREGYTF.

This clonotype has a count of ten or more. This chain joins TRBV28 and TRBJ2-7; D perhaps matches TRBD2 (6 bases). Germline CDR1 MDHEN, CDR2 SYDVKM. The CDR3 runs 13 residues. V lost 3 bases and J lost 7, with 13 bases in between. The CDR3 sequence: CASSFGGDPEQYF. For the CDR3, the DNA is TGTGCCAGCAGTTTCGGGGGAGACCCAGAGCAGTACTTC.

A word on this clonotype: Germline is not matched at one junction end, which may reflect a read error. The V and J genes are TRBV7-9 and TRBJ1-1; 9 bases are shared with TRBD1. The CDR3 has 13 amino acids. Germline values: CDR1 SEHNR, CDR2 FQNEAQ (reference sequence). CDR3 DNA sequence: TGTGCCAGCAGCTATACAGGGGGCACTGGAGCTTTCTTT. Translation: CASSYTGGTGAFF.

This clonotype was detected many times. The gene calls are TRBV20-1 and TRBJ1-2; TRBD1 might be the D (6 bases). Germline V lookup: CDR1 DFQATT, CDR2 SNEGSKA (reference sequence). Trimming removed 5 bases from V and 4 bases from J, with 17 bases in between. CDR3 length: 14 amino acids. The CDR3 sequence: CSAPRAQGGYGYTF. The CDR3 nucleotides are TGCAGTGCTCCCCGGGCCCAAGGGGGCTATGGCTACACCTTC.